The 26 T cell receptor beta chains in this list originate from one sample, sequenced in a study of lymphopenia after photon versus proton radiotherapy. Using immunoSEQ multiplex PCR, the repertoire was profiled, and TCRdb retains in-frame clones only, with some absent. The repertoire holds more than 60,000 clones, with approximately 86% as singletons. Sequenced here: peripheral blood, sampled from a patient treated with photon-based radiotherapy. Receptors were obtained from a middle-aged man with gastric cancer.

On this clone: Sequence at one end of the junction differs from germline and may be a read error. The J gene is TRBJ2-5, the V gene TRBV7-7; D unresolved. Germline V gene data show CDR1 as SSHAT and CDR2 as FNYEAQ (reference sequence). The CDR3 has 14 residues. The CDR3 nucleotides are TGTGCTAGCAGCTTAGCCGGGTACCAAGAGACCCAGTACTTC. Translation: CASSLAGYQETQYF.

For the CDR3, the DNA is TGTGCCAGTAGTCCCCAGGTAAAAGGGAAAGAGACCCAGTACTTC. Its protein product is CASSPQVKGKETQYF. The chain uses TRBV19 and TRBJ2-5, with unresolved D. Germline V gene data show CDR1 as LNHDA and CDR2 as SQIVND (reference sequence). The length of the CDR3 is 15 residues. Trimming pared 5 bases from V and 3 bases from J, leaving 16 bases between.

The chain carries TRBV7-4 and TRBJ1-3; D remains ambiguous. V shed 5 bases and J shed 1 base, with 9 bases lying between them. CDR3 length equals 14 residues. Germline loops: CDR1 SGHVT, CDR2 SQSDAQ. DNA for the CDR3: TGTGCCAGCAGCGGTAAGGTATCTGGAAACACCATATATTTT. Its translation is CASSGKVSGNTIYF.

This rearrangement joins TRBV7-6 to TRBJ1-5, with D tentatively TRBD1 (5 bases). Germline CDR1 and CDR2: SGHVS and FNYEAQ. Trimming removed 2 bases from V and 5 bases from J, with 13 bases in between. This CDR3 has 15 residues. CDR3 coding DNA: TGTGCCAGCAGCTTATTGAGGGGCGGGGATCAGCCCCAGCATTTT. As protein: CASSLLRGGDQPQHF.

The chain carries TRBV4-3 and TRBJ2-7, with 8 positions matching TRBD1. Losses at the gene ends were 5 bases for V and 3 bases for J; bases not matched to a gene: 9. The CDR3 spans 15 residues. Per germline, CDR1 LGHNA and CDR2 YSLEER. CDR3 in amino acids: CASSEGQGAFYEQYF. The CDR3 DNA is TGCGCCAGCAGCGAGGGGCAGGGGGCCTTCTACGAGCAGTACTTC.

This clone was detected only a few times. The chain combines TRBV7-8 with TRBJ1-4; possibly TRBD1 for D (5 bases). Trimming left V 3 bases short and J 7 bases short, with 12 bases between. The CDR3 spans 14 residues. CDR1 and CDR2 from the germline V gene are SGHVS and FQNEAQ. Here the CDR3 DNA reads TGTGCCAGCAGCTTTGAGGGGCGGGGTGAAAAACTGTTTTTT. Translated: CASSFEGRGEKLFF.

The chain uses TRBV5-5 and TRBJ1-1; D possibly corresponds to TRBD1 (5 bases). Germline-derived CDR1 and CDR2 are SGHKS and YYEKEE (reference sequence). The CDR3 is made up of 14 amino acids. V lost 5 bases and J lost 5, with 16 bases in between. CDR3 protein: CASSTQVFRTEAFF. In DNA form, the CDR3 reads TGTGCCAGCAGTACACAGGTATTTAGGACTGAAGCTTTCTTT.

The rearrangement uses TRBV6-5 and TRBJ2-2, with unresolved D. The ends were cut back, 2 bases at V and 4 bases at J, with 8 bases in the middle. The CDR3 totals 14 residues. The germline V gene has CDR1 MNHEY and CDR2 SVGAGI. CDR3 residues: CASSYAGPTGELFF. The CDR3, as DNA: TGTGCCAGCAGTTACGCAGGCCCCACCGGGGAGCTGTTTTTT.

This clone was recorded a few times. The CDR3 spells CASSRLIDRGSDEQFF. The CDR3 DNA follows: TGTGCCAGCAGCCGTCTGATCGATCGGGGGTCCGATGAGCAGTTCTTC. The rearrangement uses TRBV7-2 and TRBJ2-1; a possible D gene is TRBD2 (6 bases). There are 16 residues in the CDR3. Per the germline V gene, CDR1 is SGHTA and CDR2 is FQGNSA. V lost 5 bases to trimming and J lost 8 bases, with 22 bases between them.

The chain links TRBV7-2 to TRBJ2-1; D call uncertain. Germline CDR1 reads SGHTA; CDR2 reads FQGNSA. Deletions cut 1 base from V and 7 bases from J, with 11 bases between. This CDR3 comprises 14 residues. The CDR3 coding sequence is TGTGCCAGCAGCTTAGTCACTGCCAGGAATGAGCAGTTCTTC. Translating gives CASSLVTARNEQFF.

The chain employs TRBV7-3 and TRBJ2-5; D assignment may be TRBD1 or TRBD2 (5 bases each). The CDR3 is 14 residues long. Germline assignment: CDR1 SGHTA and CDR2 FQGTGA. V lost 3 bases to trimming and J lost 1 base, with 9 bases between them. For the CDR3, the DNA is TGTGCCAGCAGCTTTGGGGGATCCCAAGAGACCCAGTACTTC. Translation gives CASSFGGSQETQYF.

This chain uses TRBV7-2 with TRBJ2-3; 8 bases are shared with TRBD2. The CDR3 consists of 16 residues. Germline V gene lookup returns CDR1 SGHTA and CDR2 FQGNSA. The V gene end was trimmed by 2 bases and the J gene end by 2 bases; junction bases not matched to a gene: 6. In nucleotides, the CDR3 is TGTGCCAGCAGCTTATGGGCTAGCGGGCCCACAGATACGCAGTATTTT. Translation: CASSLWASGPTDTQYF.

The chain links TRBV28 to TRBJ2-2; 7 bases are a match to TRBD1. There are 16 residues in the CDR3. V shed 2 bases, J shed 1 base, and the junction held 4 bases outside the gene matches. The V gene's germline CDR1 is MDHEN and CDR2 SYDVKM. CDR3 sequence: CASSLRYRGNTGELFF. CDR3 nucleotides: TGTGCCAGCAGTTTACGCTACAGGGGGAACACCGGGGAGCTGTTTTTT.

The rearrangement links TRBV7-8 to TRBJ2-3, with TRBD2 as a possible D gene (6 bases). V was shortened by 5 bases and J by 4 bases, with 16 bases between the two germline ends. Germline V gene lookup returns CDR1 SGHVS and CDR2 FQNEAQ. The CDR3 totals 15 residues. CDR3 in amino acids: CASSEGGLSSDTQYF. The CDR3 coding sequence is TGTGCCAGCAGCGAGGGAGGACTGTCTTCAGATACGCAGTATTTT.

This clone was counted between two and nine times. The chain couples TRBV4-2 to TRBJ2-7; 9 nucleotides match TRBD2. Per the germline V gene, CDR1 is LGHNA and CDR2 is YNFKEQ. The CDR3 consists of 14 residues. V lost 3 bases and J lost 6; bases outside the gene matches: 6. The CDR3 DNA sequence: TGTGCCAGCAGCCAGGGAGGGACTAGCCGCGAGCAGTACTTC. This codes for CASSQGGTSREQYF.

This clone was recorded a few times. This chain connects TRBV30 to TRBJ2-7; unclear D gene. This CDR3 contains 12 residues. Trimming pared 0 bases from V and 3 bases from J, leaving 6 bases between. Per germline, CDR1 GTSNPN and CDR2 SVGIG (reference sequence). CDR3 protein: CAWSVPFYEQYF. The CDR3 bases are TGTGCCTGGAGTGTCCCATTCTACGAGCAGTACTTC.

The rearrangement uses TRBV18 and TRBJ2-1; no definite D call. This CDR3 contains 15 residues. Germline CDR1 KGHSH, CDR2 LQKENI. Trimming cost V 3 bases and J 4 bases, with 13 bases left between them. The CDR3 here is CASSPVTQNYNEQFF. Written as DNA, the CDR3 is TGTGCCAGCTCACCCGTAACGCAGAATTACAATGAGCAGTTCTTC.

CDR3 sequence reads: CASSIRGTEAFF. CDR3 in DNA: TGTGCCAGCAGCATAAGGGGGACTGAAGCTTTCTTT. V and J are TRBV7-2 and TRBJ1-1, with a tentative D call TRBD1 (6 bases). V was shortened by 5 bases and J by 5 bases, with 9 bases between the two germline ends. The CDR3 is 12 residues long. Germline CDR1 SGHTA, CDR2 FQGNSA.

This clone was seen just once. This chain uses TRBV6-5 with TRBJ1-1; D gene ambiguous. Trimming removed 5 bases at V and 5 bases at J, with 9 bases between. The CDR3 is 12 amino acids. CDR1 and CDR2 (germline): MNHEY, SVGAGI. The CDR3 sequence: CASSRVRTEAFF. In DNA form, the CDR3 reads TGTGCCAGCAGTCGGGTGCGGACTGAAGCTTTCTTT.

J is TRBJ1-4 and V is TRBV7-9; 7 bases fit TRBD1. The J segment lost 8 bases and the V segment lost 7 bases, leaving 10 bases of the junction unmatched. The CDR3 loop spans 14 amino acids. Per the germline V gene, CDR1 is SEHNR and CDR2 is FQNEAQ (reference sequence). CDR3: CASTTGEIREKLFF. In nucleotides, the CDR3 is TGTGCCAGCACTACAGGGGAGATTAGAGAAAAACTGTTTTTT. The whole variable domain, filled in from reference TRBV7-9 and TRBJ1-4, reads DTGVSQNPRHKITKRGQNVTFRCDPISEHNRLYWYRQTLGQGPEFLTYFQNEAQLEKSRLLSDRFSAERPKGSFSTLEIQRTEQGDSAMYLCASTTGEIREKLFFGSGTQLSVL.

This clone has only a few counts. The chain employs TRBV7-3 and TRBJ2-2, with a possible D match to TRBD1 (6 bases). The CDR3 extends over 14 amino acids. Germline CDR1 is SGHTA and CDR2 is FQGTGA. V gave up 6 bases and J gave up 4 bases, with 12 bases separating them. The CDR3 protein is CASSKQGSTGELFF. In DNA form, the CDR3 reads TGTGCCAGCAGTAAACAGGGAAGCACCGGGGAGCTGTTTTTT. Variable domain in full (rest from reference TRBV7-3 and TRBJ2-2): GAGVSQTPSNKVTEKGKYVELRCDPISGHTALYWYRQSLGQGPEFLIYFQGTGAADDSGLPNDRFFAVRPEGSVSTLKIQRTERGDSAVYLCASSKQGSTGELFFGEGSRLTVL.

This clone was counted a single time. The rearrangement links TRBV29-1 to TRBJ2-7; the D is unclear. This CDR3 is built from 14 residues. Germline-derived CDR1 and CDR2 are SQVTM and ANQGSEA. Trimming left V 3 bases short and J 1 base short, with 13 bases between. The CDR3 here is CSVDGLEGSYEQYF. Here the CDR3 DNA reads TGCAGCGTTGACGGCCTAGAAGGTTCCTACGAGCAGTACTTC.

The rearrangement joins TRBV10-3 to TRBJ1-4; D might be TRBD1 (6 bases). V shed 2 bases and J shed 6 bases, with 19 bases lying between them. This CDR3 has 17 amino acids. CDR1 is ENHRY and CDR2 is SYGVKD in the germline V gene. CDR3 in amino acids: CAISEPNPDRFHEKLFF. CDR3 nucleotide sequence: TGTGCCATCAGTGAGCCAAACCCCGACAGGTTCCATGAAAAACTGTTTTTT.

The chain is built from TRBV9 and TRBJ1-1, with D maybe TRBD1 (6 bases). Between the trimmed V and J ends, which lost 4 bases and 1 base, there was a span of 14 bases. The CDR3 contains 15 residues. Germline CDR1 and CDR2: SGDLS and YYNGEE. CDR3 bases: TGTGCCAGCAGCCATCCCACAGGGACGAACACTGAAGCTTTCTTT. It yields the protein CASSHPTGTNTEAFF.

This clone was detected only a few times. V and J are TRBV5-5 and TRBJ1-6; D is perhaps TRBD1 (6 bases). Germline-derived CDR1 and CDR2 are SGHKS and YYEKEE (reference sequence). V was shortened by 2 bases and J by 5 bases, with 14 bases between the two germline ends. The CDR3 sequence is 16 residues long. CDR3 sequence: CASSFPKPGDNSPLHF. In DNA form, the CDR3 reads TGTGCCAGCAGCTTCCCGAAGCCAGGGGATAATTCACCCCTCCACTTT.

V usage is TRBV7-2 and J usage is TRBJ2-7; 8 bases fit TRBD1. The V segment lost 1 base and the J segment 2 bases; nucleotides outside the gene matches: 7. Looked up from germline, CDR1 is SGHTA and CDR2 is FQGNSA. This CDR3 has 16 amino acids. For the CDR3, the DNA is TGTGCCAGCAGCTTAGGATCGTCAGGGGGCACCTACGAGCAGTACTTC. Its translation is CASSLGSSGGTYEQYF.